This TCR beta chain was identified during a study of blood T cell repertoires in COVID-19. About the research overall: Researchers got acute and convalescent COVID-19 samples from the United States, Italy and Spain. The cDNA or gDNA used as material had been derived from T cells, B-cell-depleted T cells, or PBMCs.

In the source study's methods: For nucleated cells, counts were estimated from reference gene primer amplification. Profiling relied on immunoSEQ multiplex PCR, and the TCRdb table lists in-frame clones only, not all of them. The D gene and trimming were derived from the DNA, and the V and J assignments and clone size from that table. Of 120,000 to 150,000 clones in the sample, 87% are singletons; the top ten hold 0.95%. The germline V and J ends were trimmed by 7 bases and 5 bases, with 11 bases remaining between them. The CDR3 is made up of 12 amino acids. Germline V gives CDR1 SNHLY, CDR2 FYNNEI. This chain links TRBV2 with TRBJ1-2; no clear D gene. This TCR was recovered from a woman in her fifties or sixties with acute or convalescent COVID-19. Sequenced: peripheral blood. Written as DNA, the CDR3 is TGTGCCAGCACCCCCAGCGGGTATGGCTACACCTTC. It codes for CASTPSGYGYTF.